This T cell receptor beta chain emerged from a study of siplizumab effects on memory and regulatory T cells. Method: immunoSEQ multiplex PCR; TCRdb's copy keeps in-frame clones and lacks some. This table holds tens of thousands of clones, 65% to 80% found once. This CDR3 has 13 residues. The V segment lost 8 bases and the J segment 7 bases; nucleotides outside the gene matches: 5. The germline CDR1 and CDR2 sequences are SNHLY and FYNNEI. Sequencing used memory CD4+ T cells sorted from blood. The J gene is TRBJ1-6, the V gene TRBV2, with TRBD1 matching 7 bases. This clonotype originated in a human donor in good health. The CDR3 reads CASQGQTNSPLHF. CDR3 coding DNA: TGTGCCAGCCAGGGACAGACAAATTCACCCCTCCACTTT.